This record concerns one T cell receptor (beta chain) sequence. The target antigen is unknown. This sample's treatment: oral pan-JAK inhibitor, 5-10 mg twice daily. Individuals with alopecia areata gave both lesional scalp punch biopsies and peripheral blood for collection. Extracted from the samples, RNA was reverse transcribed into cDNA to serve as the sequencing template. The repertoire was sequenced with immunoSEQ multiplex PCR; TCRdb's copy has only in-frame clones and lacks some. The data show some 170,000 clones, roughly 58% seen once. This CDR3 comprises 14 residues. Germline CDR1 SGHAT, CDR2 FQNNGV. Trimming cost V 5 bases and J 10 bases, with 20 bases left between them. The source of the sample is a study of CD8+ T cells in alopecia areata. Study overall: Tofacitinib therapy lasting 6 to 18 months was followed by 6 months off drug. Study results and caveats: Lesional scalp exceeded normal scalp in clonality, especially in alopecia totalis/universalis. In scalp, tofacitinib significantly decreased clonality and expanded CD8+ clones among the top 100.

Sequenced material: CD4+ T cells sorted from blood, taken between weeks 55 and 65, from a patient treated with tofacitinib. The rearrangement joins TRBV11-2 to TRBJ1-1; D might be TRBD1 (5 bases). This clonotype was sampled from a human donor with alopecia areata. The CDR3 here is CASSNPLRGDRAFF. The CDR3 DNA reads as TGTGCCAGCAGCAACCCACTAAGAGGGGACCGAGCTTTCTTT.